The sequence of this TCR beta chain was determined in a study of cytomegalovirus exposure and HLA in healthy donors. Background on the study: The 130 or so validation repertoires used the same platform as the roughly 670 first-cohort repertoires (as reported by a later analysis). General study findings and limits: Later, an analysis found that TCR clusters from the first cohort tended to co-occur in the roughly 130 validation repertoires.

The protocol was immunoSEQ multiplex PCR, while the TCRdb copy is restricted to in-frame clones and leaves out a portion. The repertoire includes more than 90,000 clones, about 82% of them detected once, and 4.9% sits in the top ten. The ends lost 10 bases at V and 7 bases at J; junction bases unmatched: 15. This CDR3 comprises 14 residues. Germline values: CDR1 SNHLY, CDR2 FYNNEI. Notes on this clone: What it recognizes is unknown.

Separate from the roughly 630-subject first cohort was the roughly 130-subject validation cohort, to which the donors belonged. The genes are TRBV2 and TRBJ1-2; 7 bases align to TRBD1. The receptor was derived from a man younger than 35 in good health and CMV-seronegative. The material sequenced was PBMCs. CDR3 nucleotide sequence: TGTGCCACCCTTGGACAGGTCGGGTTCTCTGGCTACACCTTC. Encoded protein: CATLGQVGFSGYTF.